This paragraph covers one T cell receptor (beta chain) sequence. Its antigen is as yet unknown. Trimming removed 2 bases from V and 0 bases from J, with 10 bases in between. In germline, CDR1 is MNHNS, CDR2 SASEGT. The CDR3 has 15 residues. It was with 60 Vbeta and 13 Jbeta primers that the PCR ran. The repertoire was sequenced with immunoSEQ multiplex PCR; TCRdb's copy has only in-frame clones and lacks some. The table shows just under 80,000 clones, with around 84% occurring only once. This entry is derived from a study of cytomegalovirus exposure and HLA in healthy donors. Study-level findings and limits: A later analysis showed HLA-associated TCR beta chains outstripping equally common others in clonal expansion.

The sequenced sample was PBMCs. The chain recombines TRBV6-1 with TRBJ1-1; D remains unclear. The TCR comes from a man aged 35 to 55 in good health and CMV-seronegative. This chain's CDR3 is CASSELAALNTEAFF. In DNA, the CDR3 is TGTGCCAGCAGTGAACTAGCAGCATTGAACACTGAAGCTTTCTTT.